The sequence of this TCR beta chain was determined in a study of HIV-infected patients and healthy controls. Germline V lookup: CDR1 DFQATT, CDR2 SNEGSKA (reference sequence). With 0 bases removed from V and 2 bases from J, the gap between germline ends came to 15 bases. The CDR3 loop spans 16 amino acids. The repertoire came from unfractionated whole blood and reflected all unsorted peripheral T cells. Reverse transcription used around 540 ng RNA and constant-region primers for alpha and beta. Using multiplexing indices, alpha and beta chain libraries were generated apart by chain-specific third strand synthesis. TCRdb processed the 5' RACE reads anew with MiXCR; each CDR3 protein has one entry. The top ten hold approximately 23% of the sample, which has over 7,500 distinct CDR3 sequences, 5% to 6.5% seen once. This clonotype came up many times.

The specimen comprised blood, sampled before antiretroviral therapy. The receptor's source is an adult with HIV infection. The chain joins TRBV20-1 to TRBJ2-3, with D possibly called TRBD1 or TRBD2 (5 bases each). The CDR3 here is CSARDLRWGPTDTQYF. The DNA of the CDR3 is TGCAGTGCTAGAGATCTGAGGTGGGGACCCACAGATACGCAGTATTTT.